The TCR beta chain described here comes from a study of T cells in localized non-small cell lung cancer. Findings of the study overall: Adjacent uninvolved lung had the highest clonality, suggesting focused antigen responses. Of the top 100 tumor clones, median about 56 were in adjacent lung, some 30 among its top 100. Without multi-region sequencing, intratumor heterogeneity could not be excluded.

Germline assignment: CDR1 GTSNPN and CDR2 SVGIG (reference sequence). Trimming took 5 bases from V and 1 from J; bases not matched to a gene: 4. The CDR3 covers 14 residues. Points on this clone: Its specificity is unknown.

Assay: immunoSEQ multiplex PCR; the TCRdb copy retains only in-frame clones and omits some. The data contain tens of thousands of clones, approximately 87% of them singletons. The input for sequencing was PBMCs, taken before any cancer treatment. The chain links TRBV30 to TRBJ2-2, with TRBD1 matching over 7 bases. The TCR originated in a woman aged 35 to 75 with stage II squamous cell lung carcinoma. DNA of the CDR3: TGTGCCTGGGGGGGACAGTTGAACACCGGGGAGCTGTTTTTT. Residues: CAWGGQLNTGELFF. Full variable domain (remainder filled in from reference TRBV30 and TRBJ2-2): SQTIHQWPATLVQPVGSPLSLECTVEGTSNPNLYWYRQAAGRGLQLLFYSVGIGQISSEVPQNLSASRPQDRQFILSSKKLLLSDSGFYLCAWGGQLNTGELFFGEGSRLTVL.